The entry below describes one T cell receptor beta chain. This entry is derived from a study of cytomegalovirus exposure and HLA in healthy donors. Both 60 Vbeta primers and 13 Jbeta primers went into the PCR. Per the authors' pipeline: Unique TCR beta chains numbered roughly 80 million in a later analysis, with roughly 10 million shared. Sequenced by immunoSEQ multiplex PCR; TCRdb stores in-frame clones only, minus some. D and trimming come from the DNA, and the V and J calls and clone size come from that table. The data hold 150,000 to 200,000 clones, with more than 80% observed a single time. The CDR3 has 16 residues. V was shortened by 2 bases and J by 5 bases, with 16 bases between the two germline ends. CDR1 and CDR2 from the germline V gene are SGHAT and FQNNGV.

The rearrangement uses TRBV11-2 and TRBJ2-1; D might be TRBD2 (6 bases). The sample was PBMCs. This receptor was obtained from a woman aged 18-35 years in good health and CMV-seropositive. The CDR3 region is CASSLIAGRGNNEQFF. The CDR3 nucleotides read TGTGCCAGCAGCTTAATTGCTGGACGGGGGAACAATGAGCAGTTCTTC.